Sequencing of this T cell receptor (beta chain) was carried out in a study of long-term antiretroviral therapy in people with HIV. Points from the study as a whole: From about 2003 to 2018, blood was obtained, possibly while participants received older ART regimens. Clones that had undergone expansion before ART dominated the repertoire at all time points. ART was followed by higher diversity that remained below transplant donor controls.

For this clone: The antigen is unknown.

This was the immunoSEQ v3.0 assay at survey level. TCRdb's copy holds only in-frame clones and misses some; the assay was immunoSEQ multiplex PCR. The sample yields approximately 18,000 clones, around three quarters seen once. After removal of 6 bases from V and 2 bases from J, the junction contained 7 bases not matched to a gene. The CDR3 consists of 16 residues. CDR1 and CDR2 (germline): SNHLY, FYNNEI. The TCR was taken from a woman in her thirties or forties with HIV. The chain is built from TRBV2 and TRBJ1-2, with 12 bases matching TRBD1. Material: unsorted PBMCs, obtained 2.3 years after starting antiretroviral therapy. CDR3 loop: CASRPIGTGGNYGYTF. DNA for the CDR3: TGTGCCAGCAGGCCCATAGGGACAGGGGGCAACTATGGCTACACCTTC.